What follows describes a single T cell receptor (beta chain). The antigen is unknown. Spiking of synthetic TCR analog templates was performed in each PCR. Libraries were prepared by immunoSEQ multiplex PCR; TCRdb keeps only in-frame clonotypes and omits some of them. In the table there are approximately 79,000 clones, roughly 87% of which are singletons. This record belongs to a study of PD-L1 blockade in urothelial cancer. Across the study: Blood samples had a median of roughly 140,000 T cells. Study-wide results and limits: Below-median TCR clonality that was measured in pretreatment blood predicted better survival.

In germline, CDR1 is MNHEY, CDR2 SMNVEV (reference sequence). V lost 10 bases to trimming and J lost 8 bases; unmatched junction nucleotides: 9. There are 13 residues in the CDR3. This receptor was taken from a woman in her 70s with urothelial cancer. This chain links TRBV27 with TRBJ2-1; 9 nucleotides line up with TRBD2. Sequencing used PBMCs, obtained around atezolizumab (anti-PD-L1) treatment. The CDR3 region is CATTGTSYDEQFF. The CDR3, as DNA: TGTGCCACCACCGGGACTAGCTATGATGAGCAGTTCTTC.